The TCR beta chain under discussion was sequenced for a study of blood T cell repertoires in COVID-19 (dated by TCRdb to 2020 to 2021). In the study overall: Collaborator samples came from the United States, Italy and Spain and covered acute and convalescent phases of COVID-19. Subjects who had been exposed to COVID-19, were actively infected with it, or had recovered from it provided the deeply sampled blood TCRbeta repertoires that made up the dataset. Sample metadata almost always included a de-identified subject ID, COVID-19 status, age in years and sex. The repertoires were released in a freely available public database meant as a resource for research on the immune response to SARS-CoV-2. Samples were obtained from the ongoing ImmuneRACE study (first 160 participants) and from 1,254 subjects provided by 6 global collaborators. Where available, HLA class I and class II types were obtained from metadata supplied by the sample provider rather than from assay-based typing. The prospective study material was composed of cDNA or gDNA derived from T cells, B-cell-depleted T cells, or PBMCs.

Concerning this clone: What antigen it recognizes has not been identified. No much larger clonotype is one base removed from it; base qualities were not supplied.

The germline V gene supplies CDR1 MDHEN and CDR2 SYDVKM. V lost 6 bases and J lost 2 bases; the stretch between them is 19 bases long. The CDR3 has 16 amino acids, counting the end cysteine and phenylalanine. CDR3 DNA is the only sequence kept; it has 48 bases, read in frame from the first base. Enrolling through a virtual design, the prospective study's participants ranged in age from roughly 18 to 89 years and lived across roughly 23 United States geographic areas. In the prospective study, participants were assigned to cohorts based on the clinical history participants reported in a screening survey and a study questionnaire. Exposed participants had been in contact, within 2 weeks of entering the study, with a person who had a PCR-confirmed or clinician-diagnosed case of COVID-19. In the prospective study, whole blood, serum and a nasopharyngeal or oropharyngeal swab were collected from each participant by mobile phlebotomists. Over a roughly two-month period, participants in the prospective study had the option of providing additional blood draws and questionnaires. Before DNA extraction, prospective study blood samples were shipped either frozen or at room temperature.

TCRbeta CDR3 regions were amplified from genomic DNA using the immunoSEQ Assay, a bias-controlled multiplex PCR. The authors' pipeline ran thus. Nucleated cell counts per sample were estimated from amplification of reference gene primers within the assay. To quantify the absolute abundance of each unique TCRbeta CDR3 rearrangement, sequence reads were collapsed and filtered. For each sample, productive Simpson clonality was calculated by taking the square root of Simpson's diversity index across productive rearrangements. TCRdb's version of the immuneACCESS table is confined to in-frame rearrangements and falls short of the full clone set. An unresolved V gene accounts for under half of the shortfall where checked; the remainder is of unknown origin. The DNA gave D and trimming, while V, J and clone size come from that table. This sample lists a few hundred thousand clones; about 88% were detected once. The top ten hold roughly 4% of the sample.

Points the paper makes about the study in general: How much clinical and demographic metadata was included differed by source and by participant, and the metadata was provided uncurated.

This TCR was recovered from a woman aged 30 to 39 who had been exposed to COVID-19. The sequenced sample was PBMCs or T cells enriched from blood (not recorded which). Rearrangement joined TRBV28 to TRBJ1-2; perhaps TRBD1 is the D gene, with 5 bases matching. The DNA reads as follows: TGTGCCAGCAGACCCACCGCAATACGACAGAACTATGGCTACACCTTC. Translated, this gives CASRPTAIRQNYGYTF.